A selection of T cell receptor beta chains follows, all from one sample in a study of T-cell memory formation after mild COVID-19. TCRdb used MiXCR to reprocess the 5' RACE reads, holding one entry per CDR3 protein. Of 470,000 or so distinct CDR3 sequences listed, 20% to 30% are singletons. Sequencing was done on a sample of PBMCs or a T cell subset sorted from them (not recorded which). The receptor set was obtained from an adult woman who had mild COVID-19 (a few samples of this study predate the infection). Cell type and time point are not known. CDR3s leave out the opening cysteine and the closing phenylalanine or tryptophan.

TRBV7-6,TRBJ2-7,ASSLSAGTGDYEQY
TRBV29-1,TRBJ2-2,SSTGQNTGELF
TRBV29-1,TRBJ2-1,SVEGDRVAGNYNEQF
TRBV12-3/TRBV12-4,TRBJ2-1,ASTPTSGSYNEQF
TRBV2,TRBJ2-2,ASSVGAGGRTGELF
TRBV20-1,TRBJ1-2,SARDLDGGYT
TRBV6-5,TRBJ2-3,ASSTGSWDTQY
TRBV12-3/TRBV12-4,TRBJ2-7,ASSRQGNEQY
TRBV11-3,TRBJ1-3,ASSLGQFSGNTIY
TRBV29-1,TRBJ2-2,SVEAPTSGSLASGELF
TRBV4-1,TRBJ2-1,ASSPRAGGSYNEQF
TRBV7-2,TRBJ2-2,ASSARPTGELF
TRBV6-1,TRBJ1-1,ASRTRQAVRTEAF
TRBV19,TRBJ1-1,ASSCGGRNTEAF
TRBV20-1,TRBJ2-3,SARYGRKEKDTQY
TRBV19,TRBJ1-1,ASHGGDPEAF
TRBV5-1,TRBJ2-3,ASRPELAGSTDTQY
TRBV12-3/TRBV12-4,TRBJ2-1,ASSFNIGWDNEQF
TRBV29-1,TRBJ2-7,SVESGGLLAGYYEQY
TRBV9,TRBJ1-2,ASSVGPWGRDGYT
TRBV6-1,TRBJ2-7,ASSEVGSGAGEQY
TRBV20-1,TRBJ2-7,SASRGQGIGEQY
TRBV11-2,TRBJ1-1,ASRPTGYTEAF
TRBV20-1,TRBJ2-4,SAESVSANLAKNIQY